A single sample is the source of the 27 T cell receptor beta chains below, sequenced in a study of response to subunit inactivated influenza vaccine. One entry per CDR3 protein results from TCRdb running MiXCR on the RT-PCR reads. In the table there are hundreds of thousands of distinct CDR3 sequences, about 15% of which are singletons. The sequenced sample was PBMCs from blood, obtained 11 to 12 days after vaccination. The source of these receptors is a man between 45 and 60 years old who received an inactivated influenza vaccine.

The rearrangement joins TRBV29-1 to TRBJ1-1, with D maybe TRBD1 (5 bases). There are 15 residues in the CDR3. Deletions cut 0 bases from V and 7 bases from J, with 18 bases between. Per germline, CDR1 SQVTM and CDR2 ANQGSEA. The CDR3 region has the DNA TGCAGCGTTGAAGATCATGTTCGGACACCCTTTGAAGCTTTCTTT. Translated: CSVEDHVRTPFEAFF.

The gene calls are TRBV6-5 and TRBJ1-5, with D possibly matching TRBD1 (5 bases). Trimming pared 0 bases from V and 4 bases from J, leaving 10 bases between. In germline, CDR1 is MNHEY, CDR2 SVGAGI. CDR3 length: 15 residues. This chain's CDR3 is CASSYSRSGNQPQHF. The CDR3 DNA follows: TGTGCCAGCAGTTACTCGAGGTCAGGGAATCAGCCCCAGCATTTT.

There are a few counts of this clonotype. The V gene is TRBV27, the J gene TRBJ1-1; D gene ambiguous. V lost 2 bases to trimming and J lost 5 bases, with 9 bases between them. From germline, CDR1 is MNHEY and CDR2 SMNVEV (reference sequence). The CDR3 is made up of 13 amino acids. CDR3 in amino acids: CASSLGRQTEAFF. CDR3 nucleotide sequence: TGTGCCAGCAGTTTAGGACGGCAAACTGAAGCTTTCTTT.

This clonotype was counted a few times. The chain couples TRBV29-1 to TRBJ2-7; D is unresolved. The CDR3 is 13 amino acids. Germline CDR1 is SQVTM and CDR2 is ANQGSEA. The V gene lost 0 bases and the J gene lost 0 bases, with 6 bases spanning the gap. The CDR3 region is CSVEEYSSYEQYF. For the CDR3, the DNA is TGCAGCGTTGAAGAGTATTCCTCCTACGAGCAGTACTTC.

The chain couples TRBV20-1 to TRBJ1-5; no clear D. Germline V lookup: CDR1 DFQATT, CDR2 SNEGSKA (reference sequence). The CDR3 length is 13 residues. V lost 0 bases and J lost 1, with 4 bases in between. CDR3 sequence reads: CSARDTSNQPQHF. Written as DNA, the CDR3 is TGCAGTGCTAGAGACACAAGCAATCAGCCCCAGCATTTT.

The genes are TRBV4-3 and TRBJ2-3, with D possibly TRBD1 on 6 matching bases. Germline V CDR1 and CDR2: LGHNA, YSLEER. V shed 0 bases and J shed 6 bases, with 13 bases lying between them. This CDR3 spans 15 amino acids. The CDR3 nucleotides are TGCGCCAGCAGCCAAGATTTGGCAGGGGCCGATACGCAGTATTTT. It is translated as CASSQDLAGADTQYF.

This clonotype was recorded a few times. V usage is TRBV29-1 and J usage is TRBJ2-3; a possible D gene is TRBD1 (6 bases). This CDR3 has 13 amino acids. Germline-derived CDR1 and CDR2 are SQVTM and ANQGSEA. V lost 3 bases and J lost 4, with 11 bases in between. The CDR3 loop is CSVEQGHADTQYF. For the CDR3, the DNA is TGCAGCGTTGAGCAGGGACATGCAGATACGCAGTATTTT.

This clonotype appeared many times. The V gene is TRBV19, the J gene TRBJ2-1, with 11 bases matching TRBD2. Germline assignment: CDR1 LNHDA and CDR2 SQIVND (reference sequence). The CDR3 has 17 amino acids. V shed 3 bases and J 0 bases; nucleotides not matched to a gene: 4. CDR3 in DNA: TGTGCCAGTAGTATTGGGACTAGCGGCACCTCCTACAATGAGCAGTTCTTC. It specifies CASSIGTSGTSYNEQFF.

This clonotype was picked up many times. The chain is built from TRBV18 and TRBJ2-1; D is perhaps TRBD1 (5 bases). With 3 bases removed from V and 0 bases from J, the gap between germline ends came to 9 bases. Germline-derived CDR1 and CDR2 are KGHSH and LQKENI. CDR3 length: 15 residues. The DNA for the CDR3 is TGTGCCAGCTCACCTTTGGGGCACTCCTACAATGAGCAGTTCTTC. Protein sequence: CASSPLGHSYNEQFF.

This chain links TRBV4-2 with TRBJ2-3; perhaps TRBD1 as D (6 bases). CDR3 length: 16 amino acids. The germline V and J ends were trimmed by 0 bases and 2 bases, with 12 bases remaining between them. The germline V gene has CDR1 LGHNA and CDR2 YNFKEQ. CDR3: CASSQDAGASTDTQYF. CDR3 nucleotide sequence: TGTGCCAGCAGCCAAGATGCAGGGGCCTCCACAGATACGCAGTATTTT.

This clonotype was counted between two and nine times. This chain uses TRBV7-7 with TRBJ2-2; D is undetermined. Trimming stripped 5 bases from V and 4 bases from J, with 17 bases between. Germline V gene lookup returns CDR1 SSHAT and CDR2 FNYEAQ (reference sequence). This CDR3 has 16 residues. Here the CDR3 reads CASSPKAWWSTGELFF. Here the CDR3 DNA reads TGTGCCAGCAGCCCCAAAGCCTGGTGGAGCACCGGGGAGCTGTTTTTT.

There are many counts of this clonotype. The chain links TRBV12-3 or TRBV12-4 to TRBJ2-7; D is perhaps TRBD2 (5 bases). This CDR3 spans 11 amino acids. The ends were cut back, 6 bases at V and 4 bases at J, with 7 bases in the middle. The CDR3 is CASRSGYEQYF. The CDR3, as DNA: TGTGCCAGCAGGTCGGGATACGAGCAGTACTTC.

This chain connects TRBV7-2 to TRBJ2-7; tentatively, D is TRBD2 (7 bases). Per the germline V gene, CDR1 is SGHTA and CDR2 is FQGNSA. CDR3 length: 16 residues. V was clipped by 5 bases and J by 0 bases, with 17 bases between them. CDR3 sequence reads: CASSRGGRRTSYEQYF. In DNA form, the CDR3 reads TGTGCCAGCAGCCGCGGGGGCAGGCGAACCTCCTACGAGCAGTACTTC. The complete variable domain, with remaining parts taken from reference TRBV7-2 and TRBJ2-7, reads GAGVSQSPSNKVTEKGKDVELRCDPISGHTALYWYRQSLGQGLEFLIYFQGNSAPDKSGLPSDRFSAERTGGSVSTLTIQRTQQEDSAVYLCASSRGGRRTSYEQYFGPGTRLTVT.

On this clonotype itself: A read error may explain this, as a much larger clone is one base away. This rearrangement joins TRBV4-3 to TRBJ2-1, with 8 positions matching TRBD2. The CDR3 length is 16 residues. Germline CDR1 reads LGHNA; CDR2 reads YSLEER. The CDR3 loop is CAGSQVSGSSYNEQFF. DNA for the CDR3: TGCGCCGGCAGCCAAGTAAGCGGGAGTTCCTACAATGAGCAGTTCTTC.

The gene calls are TRBV9 and TRBJ2-1; unclear D gene. The CDR3 loop spans 17 amino acids. Looked up from germline, CDR1 is SGDLS and CDR2 is YYNGEE. Deletions cut 0 bases from V and 8 bases from J, with 21 bases between. This chain's CDR3 is CASSVEGRSGYLYEQFF. The CDR3 region has the DNA TGTGCCAGCAGCGTAGAGGGCAGGAGTGGGTACTTGTATGAGCAGTTCTTC.

In this sample, this clonotype turned up a few times. The CDR3 region is CAISEAYRGADQPQHF. Written as DNA, the CDR3 is TGTGCCATCAGTGAGGCGTACAGGGGGGCGGATCAGCCCCAGCATTTT. The gene calls are TRBV10-3 and TRBJ1-5; the match to TRBD1 covers 8 bases. Losses at the gene ends were 2 bases for V and 5 bases for J; bases not matched to a gene: 8. The CDR3 runs to 16 residues. Germline V lookup: CDR1 ENHRY, CDR2 SYGVKD.

In this sample, this clonotype turned up many times. This rearrangement joins TRBV10-3 to TRBJ1-6, with 8 bases matching TRBD1. CDR3 length: 16 amino acids. V was pared by 4 bases and J by 7 bases, with 9 bases of the junction left unmatched. Germline V CDR1 and CDR2: ENHRY, SYGVKD. The CDR3 DNA reads TGTGCCATCAGTGCGGACAGGGCGGGGGGGAATTCACCCCTCCACTTT. It encodes CAISADRAGGNSPLHF.

The chain recombines TRBV11-2 with TRBJ2-3; perhaps TRBD1 as D (6 bases). The CDR3 runs to 15 residues. Germline CDR1 is SGHAT and CDR2 is FQNNGV. V was cut by 0 bases and J by 2 bases, with 9 bases left in between. The CDR3 DNA follows: TGTGCCAGCAGCTTAGATCAGGGACACACAGATACGCAGTATTTT. Translated: CASSLDQGHTDTQYF.

The chain joins TRBV10-3 to TRBJ2-5, with D uncertain. V lost 8 bases and J lost 1, with 5 bases in between. Per the germline V gene, CDR1 is ENHRY and CDR2 is SYGVKD. The CDR3 is made up of 11 amino acids. The CDR3 protein is CAIGGQETQYF. CDR3 in DNA: TGTGCCATCGGCGGCCAAGAGACCCAGTACTTC.

CDR3 nucleotides: TGTGCCAGCAGCCCCCCAACTTCTGAAGCTTTCTTT. Amino acid sequence: CASSPPTSEAFF. The rearrangement links TRBV3-1 to TRBJ1-1, with D uncertain. The ends were cut back, 4 bases at V and 6 bases at J, with 9 bases in the middle. Germline CDR1 and CDR2: LGHDT and YNNKEL (reference sequence). The CDR3 totals 12 residues.

This chain connects TRBV4-3 to TRBJ2-7, with 8 bases identical to TRBD1. With V trimmed by 0 bases and J by 3 bases, 4 bases remained unmatched. The CDR3 is made up of 15 amino acids. The germline CDR1 and CDR2 sequences are LGHNA and YSLEER. The CDR3 is CASSQDSGTGYEQYF. CDR3 bases: TGCGCCAGCAGCCAAGATTCTGGGACAGGCTACGAGCAGTACTTC.

The V and J genes are TRBV7-6 and TRBJ2-7; 7 positions agree with TRBD2. V lost 4 bases and J lost 6; bases outside the gene matches: 9. Germline CDR1 is SGHVS and CDR2 is FNYEAQ. This CDR3 comprises 14 residues. The CDR3 DNA sequence: TGTGCCAGCAGCTCCGGGACTAACCACCTCGAGCAGTACTTC. Residues: CASSSGTNHLEQYF. The full variable domain, with the rest looked up from reference TRBV7-6 and TRBJ2-7, is GAGVSQSPRYKVTKRGQDVALRCDPISGHVSLYWYRQALGQGPEFLTYFNYEAQQDKSGLPNDRFSAERPEGSISTLTIQRTEQRDSAMYRCASSSGTNHLEQYFGPGTRLTVT.

The V and J genes are TRBV11-2 and TRBJ1-6; 9 bases are shared with TRBD1. The CDR3 is 15 residues long. Germline loops: CDR1 SGHAT, CDR2 FQNNGV. J lost 14 bases, V lost 2 bases, and 10 bases had no gene match. The CDR3 reads CASSLNPGQGLALHF. In DNA, the CDR3 is TGTGCCAGCAGCTTAAATCCGGGACAGGGTCTGGCCCTCCACTTT.

This clonotype has more than one count but fewer than ten. The rearrangement links TRBV29-1 to TRBJ2-3; TRBD1 might be the D (5 bases). This CDR3 is built from 13 residues. Germline CDR1 SQVTM, CDR2 ANQGSEA. V was cut by 4 bases and J by 6 bases, with 14 bases left in between. CDR3 residues: CSVVFGHRDTQYF. The CDR3 nucleotides read TGCAGCGTTGTCTTCGGTCACAGGGATACGCAGTATTTT.

V gene TRBV1 combines with J gene TRBJ2-1; TRBD2, the D gene given by the table, was not confirmed from the DNA. TRBV1 constitutes a pseudogene. This CDR3 is 20 amino acids long. CDR3 loop: CTSSPASGNSSSSSYNEQFF. DNA of the CDR3: TGCACCAGCAGCCCCGCTAGCGGGAACAGCTCCTCCAGCTCCTACAATGAGCAGTTCTTC.

The rearrangement joins TRBV9 to TRBJ2-1; TRBD2 matches 9 bases. Germline V gene sequence: CDR1 SGDLS, CDR2 YYNGEE. This CDR3 region has 15 residues. Trimming cost V 4 bases and J 6 bases; bases outside gene matches: 8. The CDR3 DNA follows: TGTGCCAGCAGCAAGGGACTAGCTCAAATCAATGAGCAGTTCTTC. Translation gives CASSKGLAQINEQFF.

This clonotype has more than one count but fewer than ten. This chain joins TRBV4-1 and TRBJ1-1, with D unresolved. The length of the CDR3 is 15 residues. Germline CDR1 MGHRA, CDR2 YSYEKL. The germline V and J ends were trimmed by 0 bases and 6 bases, with 14 bases remaining between them. CDR3 sequence reads: CASSQEPVPGPEAFF. The CDR3 nucleotides read TGCGCCAGCAGCCAAGAACCCGTGCCCGGTCCTGAAGCTTTCTTT.